A single sample is the source of the 29 T cell receptor beta chains below, sequenced in a study of T cell changes during pregnancy in multiple sclerosis. Profiling relied on immunoSEQ multiplex PCR, and the TCRdb table lists in-frame clones only, not all of them. The sample has fewer than 60,000 clones, roughly 90% seen once. Material: CD4+ T cells from peripheral blood mononuclear cells, obtained after pregnancy. The receptors here all came from a female donor with multiple sclerosis, enrolled in a pregnancy study.

This clone was recorded only once. The gene calls are TRBV29-1 and TRBJ2-1, with a weak D call TRBD2 (5 bases). Germline V gives CDR1 SQVTM, CDR2 ANQGSEA. The CDR3 has 13 residues. Trimming shortened V by 4 bases and J by 6 bases, and 13 bases separated the two germline ends. CDR3: CSVGAVLGNEQFF. CDR3 in DNA: TGCAGCGTTGGAGCGGTTTTGGGCAATGAGCAGTTCTTC.

The genes are TRBV5-1 and TRBJ1-4; 8 nucleotides line up with TRBD1. Germline V gene lookup returns CDR1 SGHRS and CDR2 YFSETQ. V trimming: 4 bases; J trimming: 5 bases; junction bases outside the gene matches: 4. CDR3 length equals 14 residues. The CDR3 sequence is CASSGTGRNEKLFF. The CDR3 nucleotides are TGCGCCAGCAGCGGGACAGGCCGCAATGAAAAACTGTTTTTT.

The V and J genes are TRBV21-1 and TRBJ1-1; the table's D gene call, TRBD1, was not cross checked with the DNA. TRBV21-1 is labeled a pseudogene. The CDR3 length is 14 residues. The CDR3 loop reads CASSKGTGGSEAFF. The CDR3 region has the DNA TGTGCCAGCAGCAAAGGGACAGGGGGCTCTGAAGCTTTCTTT.

This clone was detected only a few times. The chain has TRBV27 and TRBJ2-5, with 9 nucleotides matching TRBD2. J gave up 9 bases and V 5 bases, and 10 bases lay outside the gene matches. CDR3 length: 14 amino acids. Germline V gives CDR1 MNHEY, CDR2 SMNVEV (reference sequence). CDR3: CASSTTSGRRAQYF. The CDR3 region has the DNA TGTGCCAGCAGTACCACAAGCGGGAGGAGGGCCCAGTACTTC.

The J gene is TRBJ1-1, the V gene TRBV6-1; TRBD1 is a possible D gene (6 bases). V lost 7 bases to trimming and J lost 4 bases, with 7 bases between them. Germline lookup yields CDR1 MNHNS and CDR2 SASEGT. The CDR3 totals 11 residues. The CDR3 protein is CASKGGTEAFF. The CDR3 coding sequence is TGTGCCAGCAAAGGGGGCACTGAAGCTTTCTTT.

This clone was recorded once. This chain uses TRBV18 with TRBJ1-2; 11 nucleotides align to TRBD1. CDR1 and CDR2 (germline): KGHSH, LQKENI. The J segment lost 3 bases and the V segment lost 1 base, leaving 4 bases of the junction unmatched. CDR3 length equals 16 residues. DNA for the CDR3: TGTGCCAGCTCACCACGGGACAGGGGGACTGACTATGGCTACACCTTC. Its translation: CASSPRDRGTDYGYTF.

V gene TRBV18 combines with J gene TRBJ1-1; 8 nucleotides match TRBD1. CDR1 KGHSH and CDR2 LQKENI come from the germline V gene. The CDR3 sequence is 15 residues long. V shed 4 bases and J 1 base; nucleotides not matched to a gene: 5. The CDR3 DNA follows: TGTGCCAGCTCACAAAACAGGGGGAGGAACACTGAAGCTTTCTTT. This gives the protein CASSQNRGRNTEAFF.

This clone was detected only once. The DNA for the CDR3 is TGTGCCAGCAGGGTGGCTAGCGGGGACACCGGGGAGCTGTTTTTT. The encoded protein is CASRVASGDTGELFF. The chain carries TRBV7-2 and TRBJ2-2, with TRBD2 matching 9 bases. Germline CDR1 SGHTA, CDR2 FQGNSA. The CDR3 spans 15 residues. Trimming at V came to 6 bases and at J to 3 bases, leaving 5 bases not matched to a gene.

The V call is TRBV5-4, the J call TRBJ1-4, with a tentative D call TRBD1 (6 bases). V was pared by 0 bases and J by 4 bases, with 16 bases between. This CDR3 comprises 17 residues. The V gene's germline CDR1 is SGHNT and CDR2 YYREEE (reference sequence). CDR3 nucleotides: TGTGCCAGCAGCTTGGGGCCACAGGGATTGAGTAATGAAAAACTGTTTTTT. This sequence encodes CASSLGPQGLSNEKLFF.

The V and J genes are TRBV7-2 and TRBJ2-1; TRBD2 matches at 9 bases. V was pared by 0 bases and J by 6 bases, with 6 bases of the junction left unmatched. The V gene's germline CDR1 is SGHTA and CDR2 FQGNSA. This CDR3 spans 16 amino acids. DNA of the CDR3: TGTGCCAGCAGCTTAGCGCAAGCGGGAGGCACCAATGAGCAGTTCTTC. This codes for CASSLAQAGGTNEQFF.

This clone occurred once. V usage is TRBV5-1 and J usage is TRBJ1-5; D is perhaps TRBD1 (6 bases). The V end lost 3 bases, the J end lost 5 bases, and 12 bases lay between the germline ends. CDR1 and CDR2 from the germline V gene are SGHRS and YFSETQ. The CDR3 is 14 amino acids. As DNA, the CDR3 is TGCGCCAGCAGCTCCGGGACACCCCATCAGCCCCAGCATTTT. This translates into CASSSGTPHQPQHF.

The chain combines TRBV5-1 with TRBJ2-7, with D unclear. The V and J ends lost 0 bases and 2 bases respectively, with 12 bases between them. The germline gives CDR1 SGHRS, CDR2 YFSETQ. This CDR3 contains 15 residues. In nucleotides, the CDR3 is TGCGCCAGCAGCTTGGACAGCCACTCCACCTACGAGCAGTACTTC. Protein: CASSLDSHSTYEQYF.

The chain combines TRBV6-1 with TRBJ2-7, with 11 bases lining up with TRBD1. Germline CDR1 MNHNS, CDR2 SASEGT. The junction had 5 bases not matched to a gene; V was cut back by 5 bases and J by 2 bases. The CDR3 runs 15 residues. Here the CDR3 reads CASSSRDRGTYEQYF. The CDR3 DNA reads TGTGCCAGCAGTTCCCGGGACAGGGGGACCTACGAGCAGTACTTC.

The chain carries TRBV11-2 and TRBJ2-7, with D perhaps matching TRBD1 (6 bases). Trimming took 5 bases from V and 5 from J, leaving 16 bases between them. From germline, CDR1 is SGHAT and CDR2 FQNNGV. This CDR3 is built from 14 residues. The CDR3 sequence: CASSLGDIRNEQYF. The DNA for the CDR3 is TGTGCCAGCAGCCTGGGGGACATTCGCAACGAGCAGTACTTC.

This clone appeared a single time. The chain employs TRBV25-1 and TRBJ1-2; 8 bases match TRBD1. CDR1 and CDR2 (germline): MGHDK, SYGVNS. Unmatched junction bases numbered 1, after V lost 6 bases and J lost 1 base. The CDR3 contains 13 residues. Here the CDR3 reads CASSRGLNYGYTF. Here the CDR3 DNA reads TGTGCCAGCAGCAGGGGGCTTAACTATGGCTACACCTTC.

The chain combines TRBV18 with TRBJ2-5; 7 bases map to TRBD2. The V gene end was trimmed by 4 bases and the J gene end by 2 bases; junction bases not matched to a gene: 7. This CDR3 contains 15 residues. The germline CDR1 and CDR2 sequences are KGHSH and LQKENI. The CDR3 region has the DNA TGTGCCAGCTCACAGGGGTCTAGCGGACAAGAGACCCAGTACTTC. Encoded protein: CASSQGSSGQETQYF.

The J gene is TRBJ2-2, the V gene TRBV5-6, with 10 positions matching TRBD2. From germline, CDR1 is SGHDT and CDR2 YYEEEE. The CDR3 consists of 17 residues. V dropped 0 bases and J dropped 7; count of bases not matched to a gene: 9. The CDR3 reads CASSLVGLAGAVGELFF. CDR3 DNA sequence: TGTGCCAGCAGCTTGGTTGGTCTAGCGGGAGCTGTCGGGGAGCTGTTTTTT.

This chain links TRBV7-2 with TRBJ1-2; 7 nucleotides line up with TRBD1. V trimming: 5 bases; J trimming: 6 bases; junction bases outside the gene matches: 9. Looked up from germline, CDR1 is SGHTA and CDR2 is FQGNSA. This CDR3 has 14 residues. CDR3 DNA sequence: TGTGCCAGCAGCCACCCCGACAGGGTCGATGGCTACACCTTC. Protein: CASSHPDRVDGYTF. Together with reference TRBV7-2 and TRBJ1-2, the CDR3 gives the full variable domain: GAGVSQSPSNKVTEKGKDVELRCDPISGHTALYWYRQSLGQGLEFLIYFQGNSAPDKSGLPSDRFSAERTGGSVSTLTIQRTQQEDSAVYLCASSHPDRVDGYTFGSGTRLTVV.

This clone has a handful of counts. The chain uses TRBV5-1 and TRBJ1-1, with 9 bases identical to TRBD1. V was pared by 5 bases and J by 4 bases, with 6 bases of the junction left unmatched. The germline CDR1 and CDR2 sequences are SGHRS and YFSETQ. The CDR3 totals 14 residues. The CDR3 nucleotides read TGCGCCAGCAGTCCAGGACAGGGGCCCACTGAAGCTTTCTTT. Its protein product is CASSPGQGPTEAFF.

The genes are TRBV7-6 and TRBJ1-3; 7 positions agree with TRBD1. Germline CDR1 and CDR2: SGHVS and FNYEAQ. CDR3 length: 16 amino acids. V was clipped by 6 bases and J by 0 bases; unmatched bases: 8. For the CDR3, the DNA is TGTGCCAGCAGGCGGACAGGAGGCCGCTCTGGAAACACCATATATTTT. Protein sequence: CASRRTGGRSGNTIYF.

The chain has TRBV7-9 and TRBJ2-5; 10 bases line up with TRBD2. The CDR3 loop spans 16 amino acids. After removal of 1 base from V and 4 bases from J, the junction contained 6 bases not matched to a gene. Germline CDR1 reads SEHNR; CDR2 reads FQNEAQ (reference sequence). CDR3: CASSLGASGSLETQYF. The CDR3 DNA reads TGTGCCAGCAGCTTAGGGGCTAGCGGGAGTCTAGAGACCCAGTACTTC.

The chain uses TRBV4-1 and TRBJ1-2, with TRBD1 identical over 9 bases. The J segment lost 1 base and the V segment lost 3 bases, leaving 6 bases of the junction unmatched. In germline, CDR1 is MGHRA, CDR2 YSYEKL. CDR3 length: 16 amino acids. The CDR3 loop is CASSHPRDRDNYGYTF. The CDR3 bases are TGCGCCAGCAGCCATCCCCGGGACAGGGATAACTATGGCTACACCTTC.

V gene TRBV11-2 combines with J gene TRBJ2-7; 7 bases line up with TRBD2. This CDR3 contains 14 residues. Trimming removed 5 bases from V and 4 bases from J; junction bases left unmatched: 8. In germline, CDR1 is SGHAT, CDR2 FQNNGV. The CDR3 spells CASSRDYKQYEQYF. CDR3 coding DNA: TGTGCCAGCAGCCGGGACTACAAACAATACGAGCAGTACTTC.

The chain has TRBV6-5 and TRBJ1-2; TRBD1 aligns across 8 bases. Germline V gives CDR1 MNHEY, CDR2 SVGAGI. The CDR3 spans 13 residues. Trimming removed 7 bases from V and 7 bases from J; junction bases left unmatched: 8. CDR3 sequence: CASNEYRGAGYTF. The CDR3, as DNA: TGTGCCAGCAACGAGTACAGGGGGGCTGGCTACACCTTC.

This chain uses TRBV7-9 with TRBJ2-5, with 9 bases aligning to TRBD2. Germline V gene lookup returns CDR1 SEHNR and CDR2 FQNEAQ (reference sequence). This CDR3 spans 13 amino acids. Trimming cost V 11 bases and J 3 bases; bases outside gene matches: 7. CDR3 in DNA: TGTGCCGGGGGGCTAGCGGGAAAAGAGACCCAGTACTTC. The encoded protein is CAGGLAGKETQYF.

The chain joins TRBV7-9 to TRBJ2-3, with 7 nucleotides matching TRBD1. The CDR3 has 14 amino acids. Germline CDR1 and CDR2: SEHNR and FQNEAQ (reference sequence). The V and J ends lost 1 base and 6 bases, in that order; junction bases with no gene match: 4. The DNA of the CDR3 is TGTGCCAGCAGCTTAGGACAGGGTTTGGATACGCAGTATTTT. Translating it yields CASSLGQGLDTQYF.

This chain connects TRBV18 to TRBJ1-5; 7 positions agree with TRBD1. Germline loops: CDR1 KGHSH, CDR2 LQKENI. Losses at the gene ends were 2 bases for V and 2 bases for J; bases not matched to a gene: 3. The CDR3 has 15 residues. CDR3 DNA sequence: TGTGCCAGCTCACCAAGACAGGGTGGCAATCAGCCCCAGCATTTT. Protein sequence: CASSPRQGGNQPQHF. Based on the CDR3 plus reference TRBV18 and TRBJ1-5, the full variable domain is NAGVMQNPRHLVRRRGQEARLRCSPMKGHSHVYWYRQLPEEGLKFMVYLQKENIIDESGMPKERFSAEFPKEGPSILRIQQVVRGDSAAYFCASSPRQGGNQPQHFGDGTRLSIL.

The chain couples TRBV4-2 to TRBJ1-5, with 10 bases that match TRBD1. Losses at the gene ends were 1 base for V and 4 bases for J; bases not matched to a gene: 7. The CDR3 is 17 amino acids. Germline CDR1 and CDR2: LGHNA and YNFKEQ. The CDR3 DNA follows: TGTGCCAGCAGCCAAGCGCTCGGGACAGGGGTAAATCAGCCCCAGCATTTT. This sequence encodes CASSQALGTGVNQPQHF.

The J gene is TRBJ2-2, the V gene TRBV4-1; 9 bases are a match to TRBD2. CDR3 length equals 15 residues. The V segment lost 1 base and the J segment 8 bases; nucleotides outside the gene matches: 5. Per germline, CDR1 MGHRA and CDR2 YSYEKL. The CDR3 region is CASSQGLAGRGELFF. CDR3 nucleotides: TGCGCCAGCAGCCAAGGCCTAGCGGGGAGGGGGGAGCTGTTTTTT.